Described below is a single T cell receptor beta chain sequence and its context. The sample belongs to a study of T cell changes during pregnancy in multiple sclerosis. CDR1 and CDR2 from the germline V gene are SEHNR and FQNEAQ (reference sequence). The CDR3 contains 14 residues. Trimming pared 2 bases from V and 0 bases from J, leaving 8 bases between. The repertoire was sequenced with immunoSEQ multiplex PCR; TCRdb's copy has only in-frame clones and lacks some. This table holds around 68,000 clones, approximately 90% found once. Sample: CD4+ T cells from peripheral blood mononuclear cells, taken before pregnancy. The TCR originated in a female donor with multiple sclerosis, enrolled in a pregnancy study. V gene TRBV7-9 combines with J gene TRBJ2-7; D uncertain. The CDR3 bases are TGTGCCAGCAGCTTATCCACCAGCTCCTACGAGCAGTACTTC. This gives the protein CASSLSTSSYEQYF.